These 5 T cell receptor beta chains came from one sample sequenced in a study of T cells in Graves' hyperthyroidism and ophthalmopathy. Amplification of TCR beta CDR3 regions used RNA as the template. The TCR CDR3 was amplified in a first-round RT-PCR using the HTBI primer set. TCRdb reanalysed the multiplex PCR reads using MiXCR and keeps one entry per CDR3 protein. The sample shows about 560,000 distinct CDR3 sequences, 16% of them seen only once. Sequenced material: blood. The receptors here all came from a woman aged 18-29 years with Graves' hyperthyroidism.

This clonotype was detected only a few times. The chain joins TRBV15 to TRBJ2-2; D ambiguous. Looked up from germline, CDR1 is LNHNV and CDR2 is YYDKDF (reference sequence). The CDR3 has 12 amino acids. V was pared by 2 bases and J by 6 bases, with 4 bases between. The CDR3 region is CATSRLAGELFF. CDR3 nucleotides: TGTGCCACCAGCAGACTCGCCGGGGAGCTGTTTTTT.

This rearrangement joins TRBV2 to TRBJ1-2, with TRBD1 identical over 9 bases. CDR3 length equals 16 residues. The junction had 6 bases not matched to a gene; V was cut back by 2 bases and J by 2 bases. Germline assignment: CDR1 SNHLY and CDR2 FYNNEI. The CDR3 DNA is TGTGCCAGCAGTGAATTGGGGACAGGGATAAACTATGGCTACACCTTC. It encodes CASSELGTGINYGYTF.

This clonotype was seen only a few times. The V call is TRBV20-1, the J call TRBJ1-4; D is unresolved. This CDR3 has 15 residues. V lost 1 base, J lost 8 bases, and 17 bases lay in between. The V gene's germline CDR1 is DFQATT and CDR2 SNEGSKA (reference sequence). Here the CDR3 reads CSARGSGRAGEKLFF. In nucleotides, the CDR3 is TGCAGTGCTAGAGGGAGCGGTCGCGCGGGCGAAAAACTGTTTTTT.

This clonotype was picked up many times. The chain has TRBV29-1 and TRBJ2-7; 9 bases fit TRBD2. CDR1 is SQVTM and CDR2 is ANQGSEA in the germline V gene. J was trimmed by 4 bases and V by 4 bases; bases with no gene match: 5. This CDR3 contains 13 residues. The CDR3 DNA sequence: TGCAGCGTTGCAGCGGGAGGCCCTTACGAGCAGTACTTC. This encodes CSVAAGGPYEQYF.

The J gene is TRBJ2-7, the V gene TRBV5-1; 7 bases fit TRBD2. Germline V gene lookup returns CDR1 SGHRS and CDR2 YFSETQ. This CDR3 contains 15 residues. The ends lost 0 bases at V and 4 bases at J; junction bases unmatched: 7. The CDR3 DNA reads TGCGCCAGCAGCTTGGACGTGGGAGGGCCGTACGAGCAGTACTTC. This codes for CASSLDVGGPYEQYF.